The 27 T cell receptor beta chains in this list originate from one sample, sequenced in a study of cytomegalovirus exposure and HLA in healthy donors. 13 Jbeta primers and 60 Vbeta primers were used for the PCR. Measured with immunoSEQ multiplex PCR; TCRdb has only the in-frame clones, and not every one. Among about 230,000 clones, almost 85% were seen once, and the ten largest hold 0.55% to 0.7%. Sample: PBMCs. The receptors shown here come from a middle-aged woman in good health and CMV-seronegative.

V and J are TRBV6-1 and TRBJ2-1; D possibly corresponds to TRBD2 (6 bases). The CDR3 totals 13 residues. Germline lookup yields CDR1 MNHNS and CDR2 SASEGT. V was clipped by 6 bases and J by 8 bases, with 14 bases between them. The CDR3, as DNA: TGTGCCAGCAGGAGTGGGTGGGACTATGAGCAGTTCTTC. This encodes CASRSGWDYEQFF.

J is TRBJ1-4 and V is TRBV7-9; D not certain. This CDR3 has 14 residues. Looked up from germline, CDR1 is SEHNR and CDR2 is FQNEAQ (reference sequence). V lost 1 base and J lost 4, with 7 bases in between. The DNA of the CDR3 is TGTGCCAGCAGCTTAGGGGCCGATAATGAAAAACTGTTTTTT. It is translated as CASSLGADNEKLFF.

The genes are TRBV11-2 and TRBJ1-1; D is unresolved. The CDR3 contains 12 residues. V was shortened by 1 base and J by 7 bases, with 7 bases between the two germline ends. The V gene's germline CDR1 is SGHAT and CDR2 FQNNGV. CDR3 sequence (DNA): TGTGCCAGCAGCTTAGTCAGCGATGAAGCTTTCTTT. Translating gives CASSLVSDEAFF.

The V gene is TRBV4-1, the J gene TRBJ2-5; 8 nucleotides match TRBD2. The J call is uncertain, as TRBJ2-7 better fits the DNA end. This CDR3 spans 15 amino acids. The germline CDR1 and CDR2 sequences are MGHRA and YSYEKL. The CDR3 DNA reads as TGCGCCAGCAGCCAAGAAGCGGGGGAAGGCTACGAGCAGTACTTC. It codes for CASSQEAGEGYEQYF.

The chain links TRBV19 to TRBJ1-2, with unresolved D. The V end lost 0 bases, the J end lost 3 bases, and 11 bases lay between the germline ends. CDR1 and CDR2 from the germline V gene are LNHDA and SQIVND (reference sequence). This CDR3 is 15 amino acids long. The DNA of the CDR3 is TGTGCCAGTAGTATAGATTCGGCCGGGGACTATGGCTACACCTTC. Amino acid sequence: CASSIDSAGDYGYTF.

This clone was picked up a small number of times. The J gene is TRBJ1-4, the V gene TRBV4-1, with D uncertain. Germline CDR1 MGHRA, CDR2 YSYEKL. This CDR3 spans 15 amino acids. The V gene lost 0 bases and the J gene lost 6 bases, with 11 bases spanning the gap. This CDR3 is CASSQEGRKDEKLFF. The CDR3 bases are TGCGCCAGCAGCCAAGAGGGCAGGAAAGATGAAAAACTGTTTTTT.

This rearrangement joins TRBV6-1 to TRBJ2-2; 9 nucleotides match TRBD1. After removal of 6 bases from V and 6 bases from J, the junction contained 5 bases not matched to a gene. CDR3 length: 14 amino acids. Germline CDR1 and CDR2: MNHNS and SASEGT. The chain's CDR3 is CASRGQGGAGELFF. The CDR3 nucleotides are TGTGCCAGCAGGGGACAGGGTGGCGCCGGGGAGCTGTTTTTT.

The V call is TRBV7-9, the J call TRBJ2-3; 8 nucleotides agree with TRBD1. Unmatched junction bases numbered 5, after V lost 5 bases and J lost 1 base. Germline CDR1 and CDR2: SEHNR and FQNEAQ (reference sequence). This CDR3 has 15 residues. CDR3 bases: TGTGCCAGCAGCCCTGCGGGACAGGGCACAGATACGCAGTATTTT. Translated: CASSPAGQGTDTQYF.

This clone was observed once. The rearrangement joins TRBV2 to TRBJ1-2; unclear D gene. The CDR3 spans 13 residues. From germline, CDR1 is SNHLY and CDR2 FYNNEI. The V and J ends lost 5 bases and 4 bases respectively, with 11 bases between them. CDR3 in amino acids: CASSSDGLYGYTF. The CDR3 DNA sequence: TGTGCCAGCAGTTCCGACGGACTCTATGGCTACACCTTC. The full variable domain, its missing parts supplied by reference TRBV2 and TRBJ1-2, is EPEVTQTPSHQVTQMGQEVILRCVPISNHLYFYWYRQILGQKVEFLVSFYNNEISEKSEIFDDQFSVERPDGSNFTLKIRSTKLEDSAMYFCASSSDGLYGYTFGSGTRLTVV.

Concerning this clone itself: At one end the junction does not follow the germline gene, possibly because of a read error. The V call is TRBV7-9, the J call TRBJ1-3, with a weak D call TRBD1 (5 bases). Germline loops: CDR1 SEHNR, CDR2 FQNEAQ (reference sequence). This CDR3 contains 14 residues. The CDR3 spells CSSSFPTDGNTIYF. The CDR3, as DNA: TGTTCCAGCAGCTTCCCGACAGACGGAAACACCATATATTTT.

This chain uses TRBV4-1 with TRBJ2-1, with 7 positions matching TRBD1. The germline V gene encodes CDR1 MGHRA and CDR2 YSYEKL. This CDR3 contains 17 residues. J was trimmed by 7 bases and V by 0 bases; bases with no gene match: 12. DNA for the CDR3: TGCGCCAGCAGCCAAGATAACCCACAGGGGCAGAGGAATGAGCAGTTCTTC. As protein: CASSQDNPQGQRNEQFF.

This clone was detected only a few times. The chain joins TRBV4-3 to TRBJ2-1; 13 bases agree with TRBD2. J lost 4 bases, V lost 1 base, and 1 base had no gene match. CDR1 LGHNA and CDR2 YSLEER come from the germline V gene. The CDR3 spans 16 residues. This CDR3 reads CASSQGLAGGYNEQFF. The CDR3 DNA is TGCGCCAGCAGCCAAGGACTAGCGGGGGGATACAATGAGCAGTTCTTC.

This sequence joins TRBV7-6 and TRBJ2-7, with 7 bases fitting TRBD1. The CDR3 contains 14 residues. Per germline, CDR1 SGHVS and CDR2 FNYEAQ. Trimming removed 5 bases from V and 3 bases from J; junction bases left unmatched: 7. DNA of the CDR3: TGTGCCAGCAGCGACAGGGAAGGAGGCTACGAGCAGTACTTC. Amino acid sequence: CASSDREGGYEQYF.

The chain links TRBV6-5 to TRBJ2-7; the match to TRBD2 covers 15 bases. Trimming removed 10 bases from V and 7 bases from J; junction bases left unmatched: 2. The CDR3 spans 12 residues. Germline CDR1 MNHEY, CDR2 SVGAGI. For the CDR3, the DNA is TGTGCCACTGGGACTAGCGGGGGGGAGCAGTACTTC. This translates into CATGTSGGEQYF.

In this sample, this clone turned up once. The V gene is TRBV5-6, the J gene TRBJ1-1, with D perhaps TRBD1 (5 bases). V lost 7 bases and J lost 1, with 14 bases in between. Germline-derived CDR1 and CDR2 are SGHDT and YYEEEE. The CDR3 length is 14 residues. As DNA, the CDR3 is TGTGCCAGCGTATATCAGGGATCGAACACTGAAGCTTTCTTT. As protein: CASVYQGSNTEAFF.

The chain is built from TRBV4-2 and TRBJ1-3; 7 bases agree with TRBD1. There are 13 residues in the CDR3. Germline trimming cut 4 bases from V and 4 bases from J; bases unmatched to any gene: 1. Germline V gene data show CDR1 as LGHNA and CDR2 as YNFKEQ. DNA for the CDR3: TGTGCCAGCAGCCTGGACAGGGGAAACACCATATATTTT. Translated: CASSLDRGNTIYF.

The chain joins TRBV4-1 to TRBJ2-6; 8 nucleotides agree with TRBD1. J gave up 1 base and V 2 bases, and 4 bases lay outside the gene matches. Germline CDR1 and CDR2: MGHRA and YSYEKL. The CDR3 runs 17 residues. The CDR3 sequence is CASSQLDRVSGANVLTF. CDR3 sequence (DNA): TGCGCCAGCAGCCAATTGGACAGGGTATCTGGGGCCAACGTCCTGACTTTC.

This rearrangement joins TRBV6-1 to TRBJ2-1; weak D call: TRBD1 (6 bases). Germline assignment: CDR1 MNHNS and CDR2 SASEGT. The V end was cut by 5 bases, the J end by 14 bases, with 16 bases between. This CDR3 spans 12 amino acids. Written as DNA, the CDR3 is TGTGCCAGCAGTCACCGGGACATCCAAAAGTTCTTC. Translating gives CASSHRDIQKFF.

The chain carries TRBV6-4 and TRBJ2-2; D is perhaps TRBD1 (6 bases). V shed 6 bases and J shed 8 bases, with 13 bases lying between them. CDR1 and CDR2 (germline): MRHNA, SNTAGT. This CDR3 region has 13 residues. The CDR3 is CASSLQGAGELFF. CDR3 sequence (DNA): TGTGCCAGCAGCTTACAGGGTGCGGGGGAGCTGTTTTTT.

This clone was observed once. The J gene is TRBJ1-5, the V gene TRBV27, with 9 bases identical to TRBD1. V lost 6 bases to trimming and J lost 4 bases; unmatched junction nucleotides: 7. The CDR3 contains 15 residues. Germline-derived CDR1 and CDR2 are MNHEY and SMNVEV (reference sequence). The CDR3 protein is CASSRGTGQNQPQHF. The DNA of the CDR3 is TGTGCCAGCAGCCGCGGGACAGGGCAAAATCAGCCCCAGCATTTT.

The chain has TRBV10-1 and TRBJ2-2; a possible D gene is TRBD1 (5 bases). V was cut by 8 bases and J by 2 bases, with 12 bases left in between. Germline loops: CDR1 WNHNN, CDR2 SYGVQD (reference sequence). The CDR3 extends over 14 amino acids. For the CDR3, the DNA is TGCGCCAGCGGGGCCTCGTCAAACACCGGGGAGCTGTTTTTT. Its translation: CASGASSNTGELFF.

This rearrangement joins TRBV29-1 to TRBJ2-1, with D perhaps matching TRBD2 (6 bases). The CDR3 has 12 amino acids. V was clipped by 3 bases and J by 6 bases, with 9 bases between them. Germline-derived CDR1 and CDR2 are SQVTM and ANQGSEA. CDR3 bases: TGCAGCGTTGAGTTGGGGGGCAATGAGCAGTTCTTC. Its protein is CSVELGGNEQFF.

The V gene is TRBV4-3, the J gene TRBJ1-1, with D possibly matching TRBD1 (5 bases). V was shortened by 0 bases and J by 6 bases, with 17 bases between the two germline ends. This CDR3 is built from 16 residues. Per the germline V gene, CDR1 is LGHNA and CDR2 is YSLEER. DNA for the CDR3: TGCGCCAGCAGCCAAGACAGGGAGGGGATTCGATCTGAAGCTTTCTTT. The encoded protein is CASSQDREGIRSEAFF.

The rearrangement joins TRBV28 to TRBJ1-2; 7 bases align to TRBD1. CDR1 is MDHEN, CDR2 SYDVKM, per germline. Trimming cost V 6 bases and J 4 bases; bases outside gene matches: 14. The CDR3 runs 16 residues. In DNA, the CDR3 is TGTGCCAGCAGCCCCCCCCCAGGGGGACAGAGCTATGGCTACACCTTC. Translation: CASSPPPGGQSYGYTF.

CDR3 amino acids: CASSSTGGSYNEQFF. The CDR3 DNA reads as TGTGCCAGCAGCTCAACAGGGGGCTCCTACAATGAGCAGTTCTTC. The chain joins TRBV5-5 to TRBJ2-1, with 8 bases matching TRBD1. Germline V gives CDR1 SGHKS, CDR2 YYEKEE (reference sequence). V shed 3 bases and J 0 bases; nucleotides not matched to a gene: 2. The CDR3 is 15 residues long.

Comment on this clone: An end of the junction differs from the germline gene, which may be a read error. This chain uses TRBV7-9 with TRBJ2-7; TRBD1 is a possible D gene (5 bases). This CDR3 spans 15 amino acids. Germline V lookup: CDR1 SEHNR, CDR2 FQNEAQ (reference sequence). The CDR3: CSSSSPEAAGFEQYF. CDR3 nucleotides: TGTTCCAGCAGTTCCCCCGAGGCGGCAGGGTTCGAGCAGTACTTC.

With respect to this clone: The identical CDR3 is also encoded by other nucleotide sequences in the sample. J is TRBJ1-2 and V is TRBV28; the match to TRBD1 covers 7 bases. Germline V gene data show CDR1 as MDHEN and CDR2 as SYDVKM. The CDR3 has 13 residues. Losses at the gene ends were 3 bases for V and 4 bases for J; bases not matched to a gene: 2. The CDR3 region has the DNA TGTGCCAGCAGTTTGGACAGGCTCTATGGCTACACCTTC. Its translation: CASSLDRLYGYTF.